This T cell receptor (beta chain) was captured by sequencing in a study of cytomegalovirus exposure and HLA in healthy donors. Study summary: Among the approximately 420 donors who were genotyped, approximately 84% fell in the genetic ancestry cluster that is associated with self-reported Caucasian donors. Findings of the study overall: Altogether, some 170 TCR beta chains were recorded as cytomegalovirus-associated. Several of the most significant clusters appeared linked to common viral pathogens, based on a later analysis. The study reported that TCR beta sequences accurately predicted HLA-A and HLA-B alleles in most subjects.

This clone was seen a handful of times. No antigen is known for it. With 60 Vbeta and 13 Jbeta primers, the PCR was carried out. The table came from immunoSEQ multiplex PCR; TCRdb's copy has only in-frame clones and leaves some out. The sample yields 50,000 or so clones, over 60% seen once. The CDR3 sequence is 14 residues long. V dropped 3 bases and J dropped 7; count of bases not matched to a gene: 6. CDR1 and CDR2 from the germline V gene are SGHDT and YYEEEE. Material for sequencing was PBMCs. The chain links TRBV5-6 to TRBJ1-1, with 10 bases identical to TRBD1. The origin of this receptor is a woman between 40 and 50 years old in good health and CMV-seropositive. CDR3 loop: CASSSGQGQGEAFF. The CDR3 DNA is TGTGCCAGCAGCTCGGGACAGGGGCAGGGTGAAGCTTTCTTT.